What follows describes a single T cell receptor beta chain. Original analysis: Amplification from reference gene primers served as the basis for estimated nucleated cell counts. Sequenced by immunoSEQ multiplex PCR; TCRdb stores in-frame clones only, minus some. The V and J calls and clone size are taken from that table; D and trimming were inferred from the DNA. The sample includes 150,000 to 180,000 clones, around 83% seen only once; the top ten take almost 10%. The sample is drawn from a study of blood T cell repertoires in COVID-19. The wider study: Sites across the United States, Italy and Spain contributed samples from acute and convalescent COVID-19. From T cells, B-cell-depleted T cells, or PBMCs came the material, which was cDNA or gDNA.

This CDR3 has 12 residues. The ends were cut back, 4 bases at V and 6 bases at J, with 9 bases in the middle. CDR1 PRHDT and CDR2 FYEKMQ come from the germline V gene (reference sequence). This clonotype was obtained from a woman in her forties or fifties with acute or convalescent COVID-19. Sequences were obtained from peripheral blood. This chain joins TRBV13 and TRBJ1-1; D not certain. CDR3 sequence reads: CASSSRRAEAFF. In DNA form, the CDR3 reads TGTGCCAGCAGCTCCCGGAGGGCTGAAGCTTTCTTT.